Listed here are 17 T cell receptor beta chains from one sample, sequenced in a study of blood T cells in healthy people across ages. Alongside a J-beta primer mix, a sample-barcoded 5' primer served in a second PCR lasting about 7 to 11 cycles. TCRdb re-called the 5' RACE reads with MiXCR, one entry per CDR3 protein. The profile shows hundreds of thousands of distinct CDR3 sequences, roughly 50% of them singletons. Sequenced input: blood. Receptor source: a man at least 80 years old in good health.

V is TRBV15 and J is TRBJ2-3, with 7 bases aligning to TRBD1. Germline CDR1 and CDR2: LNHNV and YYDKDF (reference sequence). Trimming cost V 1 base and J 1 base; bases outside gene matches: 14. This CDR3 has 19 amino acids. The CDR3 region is CATSRVVGVGTARTDTQYF. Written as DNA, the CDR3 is TGTGCCACCAGCAGAGTTGTGGGGGTCGGGACAGCACGCACAGATACGCAGTATTTT.

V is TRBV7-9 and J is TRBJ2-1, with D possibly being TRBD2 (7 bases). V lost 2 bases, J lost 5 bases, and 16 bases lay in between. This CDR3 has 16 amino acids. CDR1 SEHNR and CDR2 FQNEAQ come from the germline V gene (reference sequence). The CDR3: CASSLSGGQRDNEQFF. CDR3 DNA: TGTGCCAGCAGCTTATCGGGGGGACAAAGGGACAATGAGCAGTTCTTC.

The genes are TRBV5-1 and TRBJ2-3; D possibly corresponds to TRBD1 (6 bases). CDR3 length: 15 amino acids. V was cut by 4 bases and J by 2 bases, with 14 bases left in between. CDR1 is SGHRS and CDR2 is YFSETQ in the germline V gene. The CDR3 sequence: CASSPQGHVTDTQYF. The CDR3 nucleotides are TGCGCCAGCAGCCCCCAGGGGCACGTCACAGATACGCAGTATTTT. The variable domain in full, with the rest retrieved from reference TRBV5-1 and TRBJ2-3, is KAGVTQTPRYLIKTRGQQVTLSCSPISGHRSVSWYQQTPGQGLQFLFEYFSETQRNKGNFPGRFSGRQFSNSRSEMNVSTLELGDSALYLCASSPQGHVTDTQYFGPGTRLTVL.

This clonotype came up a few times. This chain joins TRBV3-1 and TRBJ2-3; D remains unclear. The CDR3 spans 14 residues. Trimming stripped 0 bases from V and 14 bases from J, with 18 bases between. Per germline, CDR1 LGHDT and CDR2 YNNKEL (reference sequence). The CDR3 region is CASSQDSQHRYAYF. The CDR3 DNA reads TGTGCCAGCAGCCAAGACAGCCAGCACAGATACGCGTATTTT.

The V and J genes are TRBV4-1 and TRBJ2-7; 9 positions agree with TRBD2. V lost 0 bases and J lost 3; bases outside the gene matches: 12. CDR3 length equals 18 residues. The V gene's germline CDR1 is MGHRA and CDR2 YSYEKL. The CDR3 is CASSQDRGLAGERYEQYF. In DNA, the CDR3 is TGCGCCAGCAGCCAAGATCGGGGACTAGCCGGGGAGCGCTACGAGCAGTACTTC.

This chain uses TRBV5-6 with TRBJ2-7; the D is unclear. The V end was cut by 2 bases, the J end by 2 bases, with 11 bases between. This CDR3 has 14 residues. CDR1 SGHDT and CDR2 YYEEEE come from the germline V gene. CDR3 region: CASSFPSNPYEQYF. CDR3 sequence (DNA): TGTGCCAGCAGCTTCCCCTCTAACCCCTACGAGCAGTACTTC.

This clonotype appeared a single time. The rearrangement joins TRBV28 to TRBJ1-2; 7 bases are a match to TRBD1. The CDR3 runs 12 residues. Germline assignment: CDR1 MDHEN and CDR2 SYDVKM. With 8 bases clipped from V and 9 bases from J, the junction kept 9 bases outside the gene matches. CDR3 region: CASVLTGKSYTF. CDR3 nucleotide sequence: TGTGCCAGCGTTCTGACAGGGAAGAGCTACACCTTC.

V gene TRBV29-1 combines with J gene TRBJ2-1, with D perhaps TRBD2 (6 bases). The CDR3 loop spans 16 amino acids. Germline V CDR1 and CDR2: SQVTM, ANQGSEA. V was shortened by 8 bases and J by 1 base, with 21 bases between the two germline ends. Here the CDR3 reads CSLLRGSAGSYNEQFF. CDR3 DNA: TGCAGCTTGTTGCGGGGTAGCGCTGGATCCTACAATGAGCAGTTCTTC.

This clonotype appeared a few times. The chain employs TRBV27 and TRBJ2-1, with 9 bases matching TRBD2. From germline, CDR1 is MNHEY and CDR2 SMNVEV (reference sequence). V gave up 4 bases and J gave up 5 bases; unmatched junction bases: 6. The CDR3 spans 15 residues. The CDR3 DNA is TGTGCCAGCAGTTACCTAGCGGGGAGGGACAATGAGCAGTTCTTC. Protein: CASSYLAGRDNEQFF.

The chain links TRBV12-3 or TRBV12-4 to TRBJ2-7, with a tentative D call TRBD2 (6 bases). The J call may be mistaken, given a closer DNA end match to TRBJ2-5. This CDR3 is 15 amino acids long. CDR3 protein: CASSSNRDSIETQYF. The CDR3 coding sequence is TGTGCCAGCAGTTCAAACCGGGACTCAATAGAGACCCAGTACTTC.

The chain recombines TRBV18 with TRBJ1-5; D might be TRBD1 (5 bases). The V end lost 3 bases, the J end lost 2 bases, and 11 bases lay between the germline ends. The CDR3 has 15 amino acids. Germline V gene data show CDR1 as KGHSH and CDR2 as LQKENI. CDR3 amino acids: CASSPGWDGNQPQHF. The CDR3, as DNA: TGTGCCAGCTCACCTGGCTGGGACGGCAATCAGCCCCAGCATTTT.

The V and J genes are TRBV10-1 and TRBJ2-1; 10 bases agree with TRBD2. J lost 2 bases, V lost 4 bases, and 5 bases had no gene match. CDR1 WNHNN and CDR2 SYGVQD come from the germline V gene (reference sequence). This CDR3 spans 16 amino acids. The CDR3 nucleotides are TGCGCCAGCAGTGGGCTAGCGGGAGCCGCCTACAATGAGCAGTTCTTC. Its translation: CASSGLAGAAYNEQFF.

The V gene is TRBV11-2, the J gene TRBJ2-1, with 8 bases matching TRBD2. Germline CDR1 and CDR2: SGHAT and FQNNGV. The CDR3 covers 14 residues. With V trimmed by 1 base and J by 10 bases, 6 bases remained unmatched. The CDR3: CASSLVLSGGEQFF. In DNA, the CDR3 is TGTGCCAGCAGCTTAGTGTTATCGGGAGGGGAGCAGTTCTTC. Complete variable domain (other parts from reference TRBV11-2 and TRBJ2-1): EAGVAQSPRYKIIEKRQSVAFWCNPISGHATLYWYQQILGQGPKLLIQFQNNGVVDDSQLPKDRFSAERLKGVDSTLKIQPAKLEDSAVYLCASSLVLSGGEQFFGPGTRLTVL.

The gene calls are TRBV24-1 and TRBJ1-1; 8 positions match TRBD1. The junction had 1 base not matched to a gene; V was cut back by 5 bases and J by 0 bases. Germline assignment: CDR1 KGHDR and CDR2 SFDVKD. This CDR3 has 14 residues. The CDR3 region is CATSGQGMNTEAFF. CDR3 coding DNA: TGTGCCACCAGTGGACAGGGGATGAACACTGAAGCTTTCTTT.

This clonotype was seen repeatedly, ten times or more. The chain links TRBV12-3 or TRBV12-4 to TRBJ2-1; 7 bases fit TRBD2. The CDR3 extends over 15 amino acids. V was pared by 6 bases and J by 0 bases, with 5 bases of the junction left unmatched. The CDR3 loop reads CASRSLAASYNEQFF. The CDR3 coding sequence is TGTGCCAGCAGGTCTCTAGCGGCCTCCTACAATGAGCAGTTCTTC.

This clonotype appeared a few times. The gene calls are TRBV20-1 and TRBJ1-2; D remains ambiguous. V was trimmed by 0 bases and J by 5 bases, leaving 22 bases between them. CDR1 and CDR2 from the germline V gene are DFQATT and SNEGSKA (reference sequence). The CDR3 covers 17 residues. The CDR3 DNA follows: TGCAGTGCTAGAGATTCCCGGTTGGGCTCCGCGCGGTATGGCTACACCTTC. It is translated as CSARDSRLGSARYGYTF.

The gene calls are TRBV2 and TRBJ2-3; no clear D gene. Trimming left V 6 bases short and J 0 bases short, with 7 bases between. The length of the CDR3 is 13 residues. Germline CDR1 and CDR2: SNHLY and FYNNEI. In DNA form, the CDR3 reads TGTGCCAGCAGGCGGCCGAGCACAGATACGCAGTATTTT. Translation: CASRRPSTDTQYF.